This T cell receptor beta chain was obtained from a study of blood T cell repertoires in COVID-19. Measured with immunoSEQ multiplex PCR; TCRdb has only the in-frame clones, and not every one. The data contain 140,000 to 150,000 clones, roughly four fifths of them singletons. The CDR3 has 12 residues. In germline, CDR1 is KGHDR, CDR2 SFDVKD. The V and J ends lost 9 bases and 7 bases respectively, with 11 bases between them. The TCR sequence derives from a human donor with acute or convalescent COVID-19. The donor label of this sample is uncertain. The rearrangement uses TRBV24-1 and TRBJ1-4; possibly TRBD1 for D (5 bases). Sample: peripheral blood. CDR3 sequence reads: CATEGEGEKLFF. Written as DNA, the CDR3 is TGTGCCACCGAAGGGGAAGGTGAAAAACTGTTTTTT.